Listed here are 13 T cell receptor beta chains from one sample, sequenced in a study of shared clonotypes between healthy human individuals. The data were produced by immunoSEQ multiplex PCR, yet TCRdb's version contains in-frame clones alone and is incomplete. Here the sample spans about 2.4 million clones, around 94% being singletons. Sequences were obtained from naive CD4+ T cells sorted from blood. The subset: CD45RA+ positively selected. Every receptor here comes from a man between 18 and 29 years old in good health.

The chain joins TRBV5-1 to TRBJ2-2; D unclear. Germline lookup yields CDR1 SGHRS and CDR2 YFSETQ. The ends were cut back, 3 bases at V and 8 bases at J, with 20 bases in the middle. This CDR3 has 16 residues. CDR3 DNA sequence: TGCGCCAGCAGCTCGATACCGGAAGTGGGTTTGGGGGAGCTGTTTTTT. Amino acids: CASSSIPEVGLGELFF.

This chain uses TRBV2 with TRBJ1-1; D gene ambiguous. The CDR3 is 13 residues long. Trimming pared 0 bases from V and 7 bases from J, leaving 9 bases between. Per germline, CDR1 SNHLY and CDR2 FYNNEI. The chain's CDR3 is CASSEALNIEAFF. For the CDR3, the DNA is TGTGCCAGCAGTGAAGCCCTAAATATTGAAGCTTTCTTT. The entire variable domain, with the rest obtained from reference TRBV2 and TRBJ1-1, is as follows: EPEVTQTPSHQVTQMGQEVILRCVPISNHLYFYWYRQILGQKVEFLVSFYNNEISEKSEIFDDQFSVERPDGSNFTLKIRSTKLEDSAMYFCASSEALNIEAFFGQGTRLTVV.

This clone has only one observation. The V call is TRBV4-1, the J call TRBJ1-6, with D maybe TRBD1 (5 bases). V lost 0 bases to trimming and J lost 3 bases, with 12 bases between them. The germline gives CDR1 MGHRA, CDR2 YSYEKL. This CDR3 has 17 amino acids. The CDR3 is CASSQDSEGYYNSPLHF. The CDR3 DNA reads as TGCGCCAGCAGCCAAGATAGTGAGGGGTACTATAATTCACCCCTCCACTTT.

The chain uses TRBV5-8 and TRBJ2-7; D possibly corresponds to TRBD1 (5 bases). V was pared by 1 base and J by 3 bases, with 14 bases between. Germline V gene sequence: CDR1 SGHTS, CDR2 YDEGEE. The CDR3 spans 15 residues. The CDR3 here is CASSLYVGQGYEQYF. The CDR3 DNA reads TGTGCCAGCAGCTTGTACGTCGGGCAGGGCTACGAGCAGTACTTC.

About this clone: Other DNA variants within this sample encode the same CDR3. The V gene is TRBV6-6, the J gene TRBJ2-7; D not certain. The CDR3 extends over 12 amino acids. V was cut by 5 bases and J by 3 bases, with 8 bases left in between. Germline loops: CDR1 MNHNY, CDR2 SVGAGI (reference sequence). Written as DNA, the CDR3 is TGTGCCAGCAGTAGTCTCAGCTACGAGCAGTACTTC. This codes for CASSSLSYEQYF.

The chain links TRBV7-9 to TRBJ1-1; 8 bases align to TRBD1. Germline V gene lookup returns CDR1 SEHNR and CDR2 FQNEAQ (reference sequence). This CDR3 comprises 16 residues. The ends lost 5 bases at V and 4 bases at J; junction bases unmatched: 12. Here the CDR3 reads CASSPKSSTGGTEAFF. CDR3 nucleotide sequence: TGTGCCAGCAGCCCTAAGTCGTCCACAGGGGGCACTGAAGCTTTCTTT.

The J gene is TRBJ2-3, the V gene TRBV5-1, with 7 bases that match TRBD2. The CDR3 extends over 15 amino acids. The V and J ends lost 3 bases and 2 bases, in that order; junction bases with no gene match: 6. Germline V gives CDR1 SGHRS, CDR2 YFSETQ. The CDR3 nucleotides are TGCGCCAGCAGCTCCGGGGGGTCCATCACAGATACGCAGTATTTT. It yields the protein CASSSGGSITDTQYF. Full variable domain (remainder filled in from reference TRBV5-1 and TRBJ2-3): KAGVTQTPRYLIKTRGQQVTLSCSPISGHRSVSWYQQTPGQGLQFLFEYFSETQRNKGNFPGRFSGRQFSNSRSEMNVSTLELGDSALYLCASSSGGSITDTQYFGPGTRLTVL.

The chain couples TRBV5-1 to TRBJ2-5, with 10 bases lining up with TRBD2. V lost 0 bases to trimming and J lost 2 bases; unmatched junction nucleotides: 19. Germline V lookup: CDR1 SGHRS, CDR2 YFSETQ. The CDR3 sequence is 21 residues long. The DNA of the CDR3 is TGCGCCAGCAGCTTGGCTCCCCCGAGTATCTTAGCGGGAGGAGGACAAGAGACCCAGTACTTC. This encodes CASSLAPPSILAGGGQETQYF.

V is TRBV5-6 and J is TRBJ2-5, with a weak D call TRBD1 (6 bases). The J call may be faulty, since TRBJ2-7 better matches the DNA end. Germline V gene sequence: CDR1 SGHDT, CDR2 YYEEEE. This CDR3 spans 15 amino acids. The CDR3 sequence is CASSFTGLRSYEQYF. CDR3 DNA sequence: TGTGCCAGCAGCTTCACAGGGTTACGGTCCTACGAGCAGTACTTC.

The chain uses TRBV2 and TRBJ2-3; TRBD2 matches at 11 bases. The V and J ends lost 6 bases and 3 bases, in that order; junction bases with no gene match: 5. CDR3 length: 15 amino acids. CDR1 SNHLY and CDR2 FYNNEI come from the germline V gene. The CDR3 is CASRLAGVSTDTQYF. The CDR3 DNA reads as TGTGCCAGCAGACTAGCGGGAGTGAGTACAGATACGCAGTATTTT.

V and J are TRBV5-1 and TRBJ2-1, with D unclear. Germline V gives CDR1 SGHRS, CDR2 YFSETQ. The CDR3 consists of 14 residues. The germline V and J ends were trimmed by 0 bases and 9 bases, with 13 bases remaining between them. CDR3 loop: CASSLARDSGEQFF. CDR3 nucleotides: TGCGCCAGCAGCTTGGCAAGGGATTCAGGTGAGCAGTTCTTC.

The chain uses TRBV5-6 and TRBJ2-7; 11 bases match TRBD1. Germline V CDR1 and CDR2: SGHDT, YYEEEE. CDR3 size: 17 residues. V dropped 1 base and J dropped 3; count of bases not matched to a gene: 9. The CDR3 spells CASSLWDRGTVGYEQYF. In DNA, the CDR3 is TGTGCCAGCAGCTTGTGGGACAGGGGGACCGTCGGCTACGAGCAGTACTTC.

CDR3 residues: CASSFRAGTSTNSPLHF. The CDR3 DNA reads TGTGCCAGCAGCTTCCGAGCCGGGACTTCAACTAATTCACCCCTCCACTTT. J is TRBJ1-6 and V is TRBV11-2; D might be TRBD1 (5 bases). Trimming took off 3 bases at V and 6 bases at J, with 18 bases between the two ends. The CDR3 length is 17 residues. Per germline, CDR1 SGHAT and CDR2 FQNNGV.